This TCR beta chain was recovered during a study of OX40 agonist ivuxolimab in advanced cancers. Whole-study context: Patients with hepatocellular carcinoma, melanoma, renal cell or head and neck cancer made up the dose-escalation patients.

The repertoire was sequenced with immunoSEQ multiplex PCR; TCRdb's copy has only in-frame clones and lacks some. The sample holds tens of thousands of clones, 85% seen once. V shed 8 bases, J shed 4 bases, and the junction held 6 bases outside the gene matches. Germline CDR1 and CDR2: SQVTM and ANQGSEA. This CDR3 is built from 12 residues. This clone was seen once. Antigen specificity is unknown. Points from the study as a whole: Dose levels from 0.1 to 3.0 mg/kg saw CD4+ and CD8+ blood T cells expand clonally by week 6.

The rearrangement links TRBV29-1 to TRBJ2-3, with 7 bases that match TRBD2. The source is an adult with an advanced solid tumor such as melanoma, head and neck, liver or kidney cancer. The material sequenced was CD4+ or CD8+ T cells sorted from blood, taken in a trial of the OX40 agonist ivuxolimab. In DNA, the CDR3 is TGCAGCTCCGGACTAGAGCCAGATACGCAGTATTTT. Its translation: CSSGLEPDTQYF.